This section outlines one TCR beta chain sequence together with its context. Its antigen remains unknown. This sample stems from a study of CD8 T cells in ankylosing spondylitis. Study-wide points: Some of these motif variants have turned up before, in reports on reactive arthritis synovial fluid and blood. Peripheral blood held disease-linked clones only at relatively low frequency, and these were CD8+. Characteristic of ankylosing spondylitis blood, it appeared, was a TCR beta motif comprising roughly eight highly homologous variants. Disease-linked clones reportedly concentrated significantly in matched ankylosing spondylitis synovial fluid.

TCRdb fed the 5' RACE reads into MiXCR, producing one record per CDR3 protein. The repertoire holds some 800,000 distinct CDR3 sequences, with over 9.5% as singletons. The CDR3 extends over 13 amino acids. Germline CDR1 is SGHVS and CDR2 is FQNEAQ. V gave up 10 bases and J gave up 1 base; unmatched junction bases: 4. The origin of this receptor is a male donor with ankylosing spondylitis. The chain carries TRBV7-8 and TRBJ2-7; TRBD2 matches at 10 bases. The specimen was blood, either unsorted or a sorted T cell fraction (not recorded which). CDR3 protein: CATRAGGSYEQYF. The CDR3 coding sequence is TGTGCCACCAGAGCGGGAGGGTCCTACGAGCAGTACTTC.